These 20 T cell receptor beta chains were all obtained from the same sample, sequenced in a study of CD8+CD57+ T cells in acquired aplastic anemia. Genomic DNA served as template for TCR beta VDJ and CDR3 profiling. Using its own MiXCR run on the reads, TCRdb lists one record per CDR3 protein. The data show roughly 93,000 distinct CDR3 sequences, around 70% seen once. Patients chosen for sequencing had shown CD8+CD57+ cell expansion by flow cytometry. Sequenced material: sorted CD4+, CD8+, or CD8+CD57+ T cells (not recorded which) from PBMCs. Receptors originate from a human donor with aplastic anemia.

There are many counts of this clonotype. This chain joins TRBV7-9 and TRBJ2-1; D is undetermined. CDR3 length equals 12 residues. Trimming pared 5 bases from V and 8 bases from J, leaving 10 bases between. Germline-derived CDR1 and CDR2 are SEHNR and FQNEAQ (reference sequence). The CDR3 is CASSLGFHEQFF. The CDR3 region has the DNA TGTGCCAGCAGCCTAGGATTCCATGAGCAGTTCTTC.

This chain uses TRBV20-1 with TRBJ1-6; no definite D call. Germline CDR1 is DFQATT and CDR2 is SNEGSKA (reference sequence). The CDR3 spans 14 residues. Trimming stripped 2 bases from V and 9 bases from J, with 14 bases between. The DNA of the CDR3 is TGCAGTGCTAGATCCAATGTGGGGATTTCACCCCTCCACTTT. Its protein product is CSARSNVGISPLHF.

This sequence joins TRBV6-4 and TRBJ2-7, with a tentative D call TRBD2 (5 bases). This CDR3 is 14 amino acids long. V gave up 7 bases and J gave up 3 bases, with 16 bases separating them. From germline, CDR1 is MRHNA and CDR2 SNTAGT. The CDR3 sequence is CASIPGIRYYEQYF. The CDR3, as DNA: TGTGCCAGCATCCCCGGGATCAGGTACTACGAGCAGTACTTC.

This clonotype appeared a single time. Likely a read error: the CDR3 ends without its conserved phenylalanine or tryptophan. This chain joins TRBV2 and TRBJ1-1; D not resolved. Germline-derived CDR1 and CDR2 are SNHLY and FYNNEI. This CDR3 contains 14 residues. Trimming shortened V by 7 bases and J by 1 base, and 13 bases separated the two germline ends. Here the CDR3 DNA reads TGTGCCAGCATCCGTGAGACACCGAACACTGAAGCTTTCTCT. Protein sequence: CASIRETPNTEAFS.

The V gene is TRBV15, the J gene TRBJ2-7; D gene ambiguous. The CDR3 extends over 15 amino acids. V lost 0 bases, J lost 6 bases, and 15 bases lay in between. Germline V gives CDR1 LNHNV, CDR2 YYDKDF (reference sequence). CDR3 bases: TGTGCCACCAGCAGAGATTCACTGGGGTTCGGCGAGCAGTACTTC. Protein: CATSRDSLGFGEQYF. The full variable domain, its missing parts supplied by reference TRBV15 and TRBJ2-7, is DAMVIQNPRYQVTQFGKPVTLSCSQTLNHNVMYWYQQKSSQAPKLLFHYYDKDFNNEADTPDNFQSRRPNTSFCFLDIRSPGLGDTAMYLCATSRDSLGFGEQYFGPGTRLTVT.

The V and J genes are TRBV19 and TRBJ2-5, with 9 bases lining up with TRBD2. After removal of 0 bases from V and 2 bases from J, the junction contained 4 bases not matched to a gene. Germline-derived CDR1 and CDR2 are LNHDA and SQIVND (reference sequence). There are 16 residues in the CDR3. CDR3 protein: CASSIEKTSGQETQYF. CDR3 DNA sequence: TGTGCCAGTAGTATAGAGAAAACTAGCGGGCAAGAGACCCAGTACTTC.

The CDR3 region has the DNA TGCAGTGCCGAAACCGGACAGGGTGGTACGCAGTATTTT. It yields the protein CSAETGQGGTQYF. This sequence joins TRBV20-1 and TRBJ2-3; 8 bases are a match to TRBD1. V lost 6 bases to trimming and J lost 8 bases; unmatched junction nucleotides: 10. This CDR3 is 13 amino acids long. Looked up from germline, CDR1 is DFQATT and CDR2 is SNEGSKA (reference sequence).

As to this clonotype: One end of the junction varies from germline; a read error may be responsible. The chain carries TRBV25-1 and TRBJ2-1, with 7 positions matching TRBD1. This CDR3 contains 13 residues. CDR1 is MGHDK, CDR2 SYGVNS, per germline. In DNA form, the CDR3 reads TGTGCCAGCAGGAAGACAGGGTCCAATGAGCAGCTCTTC. This sequence encodes CASRKTGSNEQLF. The full variable domain, in which reference TRBV25-1 and TRBJ2-1 provide the parts outside the CDR3, is EADIYQTPRYLVIGTGKKITLECSQTMGHDKMYWYQQDPGMELHLIHYSYGVNSTEKGDLSSESTVSRIRTEHFPLTLESARPSHTSQYLCASRKTGSNEQLFGPGTRLTVL.

The chain is built from TRBV12-3 or TRBV12-4 and TRBJ2-5; 12 bases fit TRBD2. The CDR3 sequence is 16 residues long. Trimming cost V 6 bases and J 2 bases; bases outside gene matches: 7. The CDR3 sequence: CASSPTSGSGQETQYF. The CDR3 DNA is TGTGCCAGCAGCCCGACTAGCGGGAGTGGTCAAGAGACCCAGTACTTC.

This clonotype is a singleton in its sample. This chain links TRBV20-1 with TRBJ1-2, with D possibly TRBD1 on 5 matching bases. Trimming shortened V by 3 bases and J by 3 bases, and 5 bases separated the two germline ends. The germline V gene has CDR1 DFQATT and CDR2 SNEGSKA (reference sequence). The CDR3 has 11 amino acids. The CDR3 spells CSASRDYGYTF. CDR3 sequence (DNA): TGCAGTGCTAGCAGGGACTATGGCTACACCTTC.

This clonotype showed up just a few times. The V gene is TRBV2, the J gene TRBJ1-5; D not certain. Germline V gene data show CDR1 as SNHLY and CDR2 as FYNNEI. This CDR3 is 15 amino acids long. Trimming pared 7 bases from V and 1 base from J, leaving 14 bases between. Written as DNA, the CDR3 is TGTGCCAGCATCCCTAGCAGAGCGAGCAATCAGCCCCAGCATTTT. Its translation is CASIPSRASNQPQHF.

CDR3 in amino acids: CASSDPGGFDGYTF. The CDR3, as DNA: TGTGCCAGTAGCGACCCCGGGGGATTCGATGGCTACACCTTC. The chain uses TRBV5-4 and TRBJ1-2; perhaps TRBD1 as D (5 bases). The CDR3 extends over 14 amino acids. Trimming stripped 8 bases from V and 6 bases from J, with 20 bases between. The germline V gene has CDR1 SGHNT and CDR2 YYREEE (reference sequence).

CDR3 region: CASSPSGVDYGYTF. CDR3 coding DNA: TGCGCCAGCAGCCCGAGTGGAGTCGACTATGGCTACACCTTC. The chain combines TRBV5-1 with TRBJ1-2, with unresolved D. V lost 4 bases and J 3 bases, leaving 13 bases between the germline ends. This CDR3 region has 14 residues. From germline, CDR1 is SGHRS and CDR2 YFSETQ.

In this sample, this clonotype turned up a few times. The rearrangement uses TRBV24-1 and TRBJ2-3, with 7 bases matching TRBD1. Germline V gene lookup returns CDR1 KGHDR and CDR2 SFDVKD. This CDR3 comprises 13 residues. With V trimmed by 7 bases and J by 4 bases, 4 bases remained unmatched. CDR3 amino acids: CATRLGGADTQYF. The DNA of the CDR3 is TGTGCCACCAGGCTAGGGGGCGCAGATACGCAGTATTTT.

This clonotype has a handful of counts. This sequence joins TRBV24-1 and TRBJ2-7; no clear D gene. CDR1 KGHDR and CDR2 SFDVKD come from the germline V gene. This CDR3 has 11 residues. Trimming left V 4 bases short and J 0 bases short, with 0 bases between. CDR3 sequence (DNA): TGTGCCACCAGTGACTCCTACGAGCAGTACTTC. Protein: CATSDSYEQYF.

V gene TRBV29-1 combines with J gene TRBJ2-2; a weak D match, TRBD1 (6 bases). Trimming stripped 4 bases from V and 4 bases from J, with 16 bases between. Germline CDR1 reads SQVTM; CDR2 reads ANQGSEA. The CDR3 spans 15 residues. This CDR3 is CSVGDYRDPTGELFF. The CDR3 DNA reads TGCAGCGTTGGCGATTACAGGGACCCCACCGGGGAGCTGTTTTTT.

This chain connects TRBV10-3 to TRBJ1-1; possible D gene TRBD1, 5 bases. The CDR3 sequence is 14 residues long. Trimming removed 4 bases from V and 1 base from J, with 10 bases in between. From germline, CDR1 is ENHRY and CDR2 SYGVKD. For the CDR3, the DNA is TGTGCCATCAGTGTCGGGGGTAGGAACACTGAAGCTTTCTTT. It is translated as CAISVGGRNTEAFF.

This chain links TRBV20-1 with TRBJ2-3; no clear D gene. V was trimmed by 3 bases and J by 6 bases, leaving 7 bases between them. Germline V gene sequence: CDR1 DFQATT, CDR2 SNEGSKA (reference sequence). CDR3 length: 11 residues. The CDR3 sequence: CSASGSDTQYF. CDR3 coding DNA: TGCAGTGCTAGTGGATCGGATACGCAGTATTTT.

This clonotype has only a few counts. The rearrangement links TRBV24-1 to TRBJ2-3; D tentatively reads TRBD1 or TRBD2 (5 bases each). This CDR3 is built from 16 residues. Germline-derived CDR1 and CDR2 are KGHDR and SFDVKD. The V end lost 0 bases, the J end lost 4 bases, and 13 bases lay between the germline ends. CDR3 in amino acids: CATSDLGGGSADTQYF. CDR3 DNA: TGTGCCACCAGTGATTTGGGTGGGGGATCCGCAGATACGCAGTATTTT.

The table lists this clonotype with a few counts. This rearrangement joins TRBV19 to TRBJ1-6; D may be TRBD1 (6 bases). The CDR3 is 14 residues long. The germline CDR1 and CDR2 sequences are LNHDA and SQIVND (reference sequence). V gave up 5 bases and J gave up 7 bases, with 12 bases separating them. CDR3 loop: CASSWQGSNSPLHF. The CDR3 coding sequence is TGTGCCAGTAGTTGGCAGGGGAGCAATTCACCCCTCCACTTT. Drawing the rest from reference TRBV19 and TRBJ1-6, the complete variable domain is DGGITQSPKYLFRKEGQNVTLSCEQNLNHDAMYWYRQDPGQGLRLIYYSQIVNDFQKGDIAEGYSVSREKKESFPLTVTSAQKNPTAFYLCASSWQGSNSPLHFGNGTRLTVT.